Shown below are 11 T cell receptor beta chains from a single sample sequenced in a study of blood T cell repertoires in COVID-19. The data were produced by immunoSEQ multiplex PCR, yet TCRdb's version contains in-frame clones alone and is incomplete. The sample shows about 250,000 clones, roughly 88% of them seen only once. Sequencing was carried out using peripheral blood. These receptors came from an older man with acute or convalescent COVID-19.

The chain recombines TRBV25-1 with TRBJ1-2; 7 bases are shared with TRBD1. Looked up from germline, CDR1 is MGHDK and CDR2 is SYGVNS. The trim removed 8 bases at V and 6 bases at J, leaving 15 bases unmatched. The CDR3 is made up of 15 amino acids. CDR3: CASGRSTTGVDGYTF. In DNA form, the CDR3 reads TGTGCCAGCGGAAGAAGCACAACAGGGGTCGATGGCTACACCTTC.

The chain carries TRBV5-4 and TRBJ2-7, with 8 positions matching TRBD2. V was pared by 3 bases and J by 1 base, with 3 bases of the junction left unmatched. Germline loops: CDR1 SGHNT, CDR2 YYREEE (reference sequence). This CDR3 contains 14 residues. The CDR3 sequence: CASSSGLGSYEQYF. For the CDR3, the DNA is TGTGCCAGCAGCTCGGGACTAGGATCCTACGAGCAGTACTTC.

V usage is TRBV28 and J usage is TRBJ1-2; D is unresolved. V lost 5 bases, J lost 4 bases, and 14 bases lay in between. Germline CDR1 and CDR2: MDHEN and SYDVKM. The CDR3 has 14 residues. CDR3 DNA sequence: TGTGCCAGCAGTGTCCCAGAAACGTTCTATGGCTACACCTTC. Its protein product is CASSVPETFYGYTF.

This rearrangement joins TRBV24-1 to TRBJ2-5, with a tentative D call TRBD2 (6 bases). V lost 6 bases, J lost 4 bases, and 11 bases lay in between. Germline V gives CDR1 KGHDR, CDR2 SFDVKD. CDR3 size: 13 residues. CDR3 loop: CATSRQGGETQYF. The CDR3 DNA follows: TGTGCCACCAGTCGGCAGGGAGGAGAGACCCAGTACTTC.

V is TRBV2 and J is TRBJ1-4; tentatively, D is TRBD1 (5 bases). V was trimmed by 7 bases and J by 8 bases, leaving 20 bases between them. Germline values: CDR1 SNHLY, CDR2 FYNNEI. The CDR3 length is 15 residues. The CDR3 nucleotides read TGTGCCAGCACCCACCGGGGAGGGGTAGGAGAAAAACTGTTTTTT. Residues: CASTHRGGVGEKLFF.

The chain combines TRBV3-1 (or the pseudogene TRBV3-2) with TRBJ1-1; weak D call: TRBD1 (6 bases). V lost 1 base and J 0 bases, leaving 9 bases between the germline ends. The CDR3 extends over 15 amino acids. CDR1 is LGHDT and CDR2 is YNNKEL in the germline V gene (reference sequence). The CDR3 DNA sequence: TGTGCCAGCAGCCAAGTGGGGGCTGTGAACACTGAAGCTTTCTTT. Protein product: CASSQVGAVNTEAFF.

CDR3 bases: TGTGCCAGCAGCAATATCCGGACTAGCGGGAGTATCCCAGATACGCAGTATTTT. This encodes CASSNIRTSGSIPDTQYF. The V and J genes are TRBV21-1 and TRBJ2-3; TRBD2 was called by the table and not checked on the DNA. TRBV21-1 is flagged as a pseudogene. The CDR3 spans 18 residues.

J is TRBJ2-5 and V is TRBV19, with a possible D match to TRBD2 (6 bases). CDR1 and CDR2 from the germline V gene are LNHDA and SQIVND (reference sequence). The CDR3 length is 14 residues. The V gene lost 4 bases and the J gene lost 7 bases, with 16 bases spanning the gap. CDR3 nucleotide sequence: TGTGCCAGTAGTACTCTAGCGCGCCCGGGGACCCAGTACTTC. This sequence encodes CASSTLARPGTQYF.

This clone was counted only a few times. This chain's CDR3 is CARSLGTGGLAKNIQYF. For the CDR3, the DNA is TGTGCCAGAAGCTTAGGGACCGGCGGGCTAGCCAAAAACATTCAGTACTTC. The chain uses TRBV7-5 and TRBJ2-4; the table assigns TRBD2, which was not confirmed against the DNA. TRBV7-5 is a recognized pseudogene. The CDR3 extends over 17 amino acids.

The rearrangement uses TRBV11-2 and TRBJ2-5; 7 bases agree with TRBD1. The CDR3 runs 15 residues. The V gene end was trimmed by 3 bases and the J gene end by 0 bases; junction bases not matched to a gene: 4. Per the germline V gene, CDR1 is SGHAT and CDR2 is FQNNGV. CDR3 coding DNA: TGTGCCAGCAGCTTCAGGGGGACCTACCAAGAGACCCAGTACTTC. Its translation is CASSFRGTYQETQYF.

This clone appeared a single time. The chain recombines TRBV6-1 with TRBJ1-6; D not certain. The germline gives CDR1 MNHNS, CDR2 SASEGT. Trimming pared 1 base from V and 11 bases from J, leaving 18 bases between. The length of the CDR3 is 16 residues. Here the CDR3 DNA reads TGTGCCAGCAGTGAAGTGGGTATCCCCTCGGCGGCACCCCTCCACTTT. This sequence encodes CASSEVGIPSAAPLHF.